A single sample is the source of the 13 T cell receptor beta chains below, sequenced in a study of tumor and adjacent non-tumor tissue in lung cancer. The template was RNA from unsorted bulk tissue. Three rounds of nested PCR, following a modified ARM-PCR protocol, produced the TCRbeta library. TCRdb passed the multiplex PCR reads through MiXCR, listing each CDR3 protein once. This table has 65,000 to 95,000 distinct CDR3 sequences, approximately 79% appearing once. Source material: lung tumor tissue. The receptors were sampled from a woman in her forties or fifties with non-small cell lung cancer.

This sequence joins TRBV6-2 or TRBV6-3 and TRBJ2-1, with TRBD2 as a possible D gene (5 bases). CDR3 length: 15 amino acids. V was shortened by 11 bases and J by 10 bases, with 27 bases between the two germline ends. CDR1 and CDR2 (germline): MNHEY, SVGEGT. Here the CDR3 reads CAGKPSWSTVREQFF. CDR3 DNA: TGTGCCGGCAAGCCTAGCTGGTCTACCGTCAGAGAGCAGTTCTTC.

The gene calls are TRBV11-2 and TRBJ1-2; D is perhaps TRBD1 (5 bases). This CDR3 is 13 amino acids long. Trimming pared 7 bases from V and 6 bases from J, leaving 15 bases between. Germline loops: CDR1 SGHAT, CDR2 FQNNGV. CDR3 loop: CASNLYMGDGYTF. The CDR3 DNA follows: TGTGCCAGCAACCTATATATGGGGGATGGCTACACCTTC.

Notes on this clonotype: One junction end does not reproduce the germline sequence, and a read error may be involved. The chain links TRBV4-2 to TRBJ1-1; the D gene is possibly TRBD1 (5 bases). The CDR3 consists of 15 residues. Per germline, CDR1 LGHNA and CDR2 YNFKEQ. The CDR3 reads CASSQDEGRGTEAFF. The CDR3 bases are TGTGCCAGCAGTCAAGACGAGGGGCGGGGGACTGAAGCTTTCTTT.

Remarks on this clonotype: The junction differs from germline at one of its ends, possibly a read error. This chain joins TRBV6-1 and TRBJ2-1, with D maybe TRBD1 (6 bases). Per the germline V gene, CDR1 is MNHNS and CDR2 is SASEGT. The CDR3 runs 16 residues. The CDR3 spells CASKSLTGSFMDDQFF. The CDR3 DNA reads as TGTGCCAGCAAGAGCCTAACAGGGTCCTTTATGGATGACCAGTTCTTT.

Note on this clonotype: A read error may produce the germline difference seen at one junction end. The chain is built from TRBV5-1 and TRBJ2-7; 7 positions agree with TRBD1. In germline, CDR1 is SGHRS, CDR2 YFSETQ. The CDR3 contains 14 residues. CDR3 region: CSSSLTGSAYEQYF. DNA of the CDR3: TGTTCCAGCAGCTTGACAGGGTCGGCCTACGAGCAGTACTTC.

As concerns this clonotype: The missing conserved phenylalanine or tryptophan at the end of this CDR3 makes a read error likely. The chain employs TRBV29-1 and TRBJ2-6, with D uncertain. CDR1 and CDR2 (germline): SQVTM, ANQGSEA. The CDR3 loop spans 13 amino acids. The CDR3 nucleotides are TGCAGTGTTGATAGCTCTGGGGCCAACGTCCTGACTATC. Protein sequence: CSVDSSGANVLTI.

The chain employs TRBV4-2 and TRBJ2-7; 7 positions agree with TRBD2. Per germline, CDR1 LGHNA and CDR2 YNFKEQ. The CDR3 contains 18 residues. In nucleotides, the CDR3 is TGTGCCAGCAGCCAAGATCTGCTCAGCGGGATCTATGGGTACGTGCAGTACGTC. It encodes CASSQDLLSGIYGYVQYV.

About this clonotype itself: Mismatch with germline at one junction end may stem from a read error. The rearrangement joins TRBV6-5 to TRBJ2-3, with 7 bases lining up with TRBD2. The CDR3 totals 15 residues. Germline CDR1 is MNHEY and CDR2 is SVGAGI. The CDR3: CASSYSWGTTDPQYF. CDR3 DNA: TGTGCCAGCAGTTACTCGTGGGGGACTACAGATCCGCAGTATTTT.

This chain uses TRBV20-1 with TRBJ1-6, with D possibly TRBD1 on 5 matching bases. Germline lookup yields CDR1 DFQATT and CDR2 SNEGSKA (reference sequence). V dropped 5 bases and J dropped 12 bases, with 38 bases sitting between them. This CDR3 has 20 residues. CDR3: CSARQIGVVSRAEQELPLHF. CDR3 bases: TGCAGTGCTCGACAGATTGGGGTCGTGTCTCGGGCGGAGCAGGAATTACCCCTCCACTTT.

Concerning this clonotype: Germline and junction disagree at one end, which may indicate a read error. The chain couples TRBV6-6 to TRBJ2-7; D may correspond to TRBD1 or TRBD2 (5 bases each). This CDR3 has 16 residues. CDR1 is MNHNY, CDR2 SVGAGI, per germline (reference sequence). The chain's CDR3 is CASSSYRDHSSYELHF. CDR3 DNA sequence: TGTGCCAGCAGCTCGTACCGGGACCACAGCTCCTACGAGCTGCACTTC.

Many counts were recorded for this clonotype. V is TRBV28 and J is TRBJ2-1; 11 bases match TRBD2. V dropped 3 bases and J dropped 6; count of bases not matched to a gene: 4. CDR1 MDHEN and CDR2 SYDVKM come from the germline V gene. The CDR3 sequence is 15 residues long. The CDR3 sequence: CASSLELAGVNEQFF. The CDR3 coding sequence is TGTGCCAGCAGTTTGGAACTAGCGGGAGTCAATGAGCAGTTCTTC.

In the case of this clonotype: One end of the junction fails to match germline, which may point to a read error. The chain combines TRBV6-2 or TRBV6-3 with TRBJ2-1, with D perhaps matching TRBD2 (6 bases). The CDR3 loop spans 15 amino acids. CDR1 and CDR2 (germline): MNHEY, SVGEGT. CDR3 in amino acids: CANRRPGLPYTEQFF. Written as DNA, the CDR3 is TGTGCCAACAGACGTCCGGGACTCCCATACACTGAGCAGTTCTTC.

Details on this clonotype: One junction end does not reproduce the germline sequence, and a read error may be involved. J is TRBJ2-4 and V is TRBV6-2 or TRBV6-3; 7 bases map to TRBD2. The CDR3 length is 13 residues. CDR1 and CDR2 from the germline V gene are MNHEY and SVGEGT. The CDR3 loop reads CASRTGGKNIKSF. The CDR3 coding sequence is TGTGCCAGCAGGACGGGAGGCAAAAACATTAAGTCCTTC.